Below, one T cell receptor beta chain is given with its context. Its target is unknown. Synthesis of TCR cDNA relied on 5'RACE template switching, which attached a universal primer site and UMIs. TCRdb processed the 5' RACE reads anew with MiXCR; each CDR3 protein has one entry. The table has hundreds of thousands of distinct CDR3 sequences, approximately 13% seen once. This CDR3 comprises 13 residues. The V end lost 1 base, the J end lost 5 bases, and 12 bases lay between the germline ends. CDR1 and CDR2 from the germline V gene are SQVTM and ANQGSEA. The data originate from a study of T cells after yellow fever vaccination. General study results and limits: Abundant clonotypes from the bulk population could contaminate FACS-sorted repertoires. Once the booster was given, most primary-vaccination clones reappeared, at roughly 96% for CD4 and over 85% for CD8.

The chain uses TRBV29-1 and TRBJ2-7; D might be TRBD1 or TRBD2, each matching 5 bases. The sequence was obtained from a man younger than 45 who received the YFV17D yellow fever vaccine. The source material was PBMCs, sampled on the day of the yellow fever booster vaccination. The CDR3 DNA reads as TGCAGCGTTGAAGGGGACCAAACGAACGAGCAGTACTTC. Translation: CSVEGDQTNEQYF.